This T cell receptor beta chain was identified in a study of blood T cell repertoires in COVID-19. The ends were cut back, 1 base at V and 5 bases at J, with 11 bases in the middle. Germline CDR1 is SGHTA and CDR2 is FQGNSA. This CDR3 region has 14 residues. Here immunoSEQ multiplex PCR was the method, and the copy in TCRdb shows in-frame clones only, minus some. The sample includes 450,000 to 500,000 clones, roughly 88% of them seen just once. This clone was counted only a few times. The chain recombines TRBV7-2 with TRBJ1-1; D not resolved. Sequenced input: peripheral blood. This TCR came from a human donor in a cohort sampled during active COVID-19. The CDR3 is CASSLVGSNTEAFF. DNA of the CDR3: TGTGCCAGCAGCTTAGTGGGGAGTAATACTGAAGCTTTCTTT.